The rows below give T cell receptor beta chains drawn from one sample of a study of T cell repertoires in cytomegalovirus infection. Which antigens these TCRs recognize remains unknown. TCRdb reprocessed the reads with MiXCR, giving one entry per CDR3 protein. The sample lists roughly 350,000 distinct CDR3 sequences; around a third were seen once. Sequences were derived from cultured PBMCs, sampled from culture after CMV antigen stimulation. All receptors derive from a human donor in good health (CMV status not recorded). Some clones in this sample may be carry-over from other donors' samples. CDR3s include the opening cysteine and the closing phenylalanine or tryptophan. Fields, in order: J gene, D gene, clone size, V gene, CDR3 protein, CDR3 DNA. The D gene is left open where the match is weak. Only part of the rows carry a size: once, few, many, or a class if the clone is expanded.

J gene: TRBJ2-7; D gene: -; clone size: -; V gene: TRBV3-1; CDR3 protein: CASSQEGHEQYF; CDR3 DNA: TGTGCCAGCAGCCAAGAGGGGCACGAGCAGTACTTC
J gene: TRBJ2-1; D gene: -; clone size: few; V gene: TRBV4-1; CDR3 protein: CASSQENAAAAYNEQFF; CDR3 DNA: TGCGCCAGCAGCCAAGAAAATGCAGCGGCTGCCTACAATGAGCAGTTCTTC
J gene: TRBJ1-4; D gene: -; clone size: once; V gene: TRBV29-1; CDR3 protein: CSVPRDGANEKLFF; CDR3 DNA: TGCAGCGTTCCCAGGGACGGGGCTAATGAAAAACTGTTTTTT
J gene: TRBJ1-1; D gene: TRBD1; clone size: -; V gene: TRBV10-3; CDR3 protein: CAINRGQETEAFF; CDR3 DNA: TGTGCCATAAACAGGGGGCAGGAGACTGAAGCTTTCTTT
J gene: TRBJ2-1; D gene: TRBD2; clone size: -; V gene: TRBV6-2/TRBV6-3; CDR3 protein: CASSSGLAGGEQFF; CDR3 DNA: TGTGCCAGCAGTTCGGGACTAGCGGGAGGCGAGCAGTTCTTC
J gene: TRBJ2-2; D gene: TRBD2; clone size: -; V gene: TRBV6-5; CDR3 protein: CASSYSPAGGLGTGELFF; CDR3 DNA: TGTGCCAGCAGTTACTCCCCTGCGGGAGGGCTTGGCACCGGGGAGCTGTTTTTT
J gene: TRBJ1-1; D gene: -; clone size: -; V gene: TRBV12-3/TRBV12-4; CDR3 protein: CASSFPVGGTEAFF; CDR3 DNA: TGTGCCAGCAGTTTTCCTGTTGGTGGCACTGAAGCTTTCTTT
J gene: TRBJ2-3; D gene: TRBD2; clone size: -; V gene: TRBV7-2; CDR3 protein: CASSLISAGGDTQYF; CDR3 DNA: TGTGCCAGCAGCTTAATATCGGCGGGAGGGGATACGCAGTATTTT
J gene: TRBJ2-7; D gene: -; clone size: -; V gene: TRBV12-3/TRBV12-4; CDR3 protein: CASGFSGRRSYEQYF; CDR3 DNA: TGTGCCAGCGGATTCTCCGGGAGACGGAGCTACGAGCAGTACTTC
J gene: TRBJ2-7; D gene: -; clone size: -; V gene: TRBV7-9; CDR3 protein: CASSFNSMTEQYF; CDR3 DNA: TGTGCCAGCAGCTTCAACAGTATGACCGAGCAGTACTTC
J gene: TRBJ2-1; D gene: TRBD2; clone size: -; V gene: TRBV20-1; CDR3 protein: CSATYAKSGRNEQFF; CDR3 DNA: TGCAGTGCTACCTACGCTAAAAGCGGGAGGAATGAGCAGTTCTTC
J gene: TRBJ2-5; D gene: TRBD2; clone size: -; V gene: TRBV19; CDR3 protein: CASTSGGRQETQYF; CDR3 DNA: TGTGCCAGTACATCGGGGGGTCGGCAAGAGACCCAGTACTTC
J gene: TRBJ2-7; D gene: -; clone size: -; V gene: TRBV7-9; CDR3 protein: CATSGPPYEQYF; CDR3 DNA: TGTGCCACCTCTGGGCCACCCTACGAGCAGTACTTC
J gene: TRBJ2-1; D gene: -; clone size: many; V gene: TRBV7-2; CDR3 protein: CASSLSASSYNEQFF; CDR3 DNA: TGTGCCAGCAGCTTATCGGCAAGCTCCTACAATGAGCAGTTCTTC
J gene: TRBJ2-1; D gene: -; clone size: few; V gene: TRBV12-3/TRBV12-4; CDR3 protein: CASSFPQGRVSYNEQFF; CDR3 DNA: TGTGCCAGCAGTTTTCCCCAAGGCAGGGTCTCCTACAATGAGCAGTTCTTC
J gene: TRBJ2-1; D gene: TRBD2; clone size: -; V gene: TRBV12-3/TRBV12-4; CDR3 protein: CASSPGGWGGFDEQFF; CDR3 DNA: TGTGCCAGCAGTCCCGGGGGGTGGGGTGGATTCGATGAGCAGTTCTTC